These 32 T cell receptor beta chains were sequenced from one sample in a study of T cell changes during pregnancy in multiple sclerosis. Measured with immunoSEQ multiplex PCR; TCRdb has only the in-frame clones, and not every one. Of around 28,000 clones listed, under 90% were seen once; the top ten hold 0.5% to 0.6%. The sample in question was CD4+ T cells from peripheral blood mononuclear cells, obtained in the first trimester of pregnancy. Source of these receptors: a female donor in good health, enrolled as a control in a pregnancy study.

The CDR3 nucleotides are TGTGCCAGCAGCGTAGACCCGGGGGGGCTGGTTAGGGAGACCCAGTACTTC. Amino acid sequence: CASSVDPGGLVRETQYF. The chain employs TRBV9 and TRBJ2-5; 8 bases line up with TRBD2. The V gene end was trimmed by 0 bases and the J gene end by 5 bases; junction bases not matched to a gene: 12. This CDR3 is built from 17 residues. Germline CDR1 is SGDLS and CDR2 is YYNGEE. Full variable domain (missing parts from reference TRBV9 and TRBJ2-5): DSGVTQTPKHLITATGQRVTLRCSPRSGDLSVYWYQQSLDQGLQFLIQYYNGEERAKGNILERFSAQQFPDLHSELNLSSLELGDSALYFCASSVDPGGLVRETQYFGPGTRLLVL.

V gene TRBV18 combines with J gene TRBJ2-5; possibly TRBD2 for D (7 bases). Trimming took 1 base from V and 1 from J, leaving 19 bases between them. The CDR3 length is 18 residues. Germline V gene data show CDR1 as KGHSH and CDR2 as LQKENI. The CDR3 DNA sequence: TGTGCCAGCTCACCACGGCGGGGGACAAGGAGGGGCCAAGAGACCCAGTACTTC. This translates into CASSPRRGTRRGQETQYF.

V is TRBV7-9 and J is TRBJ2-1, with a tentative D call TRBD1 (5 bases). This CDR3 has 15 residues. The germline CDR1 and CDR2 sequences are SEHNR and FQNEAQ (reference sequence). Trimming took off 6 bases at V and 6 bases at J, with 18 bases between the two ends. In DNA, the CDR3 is TGTGCCAGCAGTGTAACAGGATCCTTAACCAATGAGCAGTTCTTC. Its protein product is CASSVTGSLTNEQFF.

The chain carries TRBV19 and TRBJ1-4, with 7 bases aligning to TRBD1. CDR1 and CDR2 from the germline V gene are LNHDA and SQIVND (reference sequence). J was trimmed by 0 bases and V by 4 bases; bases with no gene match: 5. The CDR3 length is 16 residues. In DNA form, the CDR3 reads TGTGCCAGTAGTAACAGGGGAAGTGCAACTAATGAAAAACTGTTTTTT. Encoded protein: CASSNRGSATNEKLFF.

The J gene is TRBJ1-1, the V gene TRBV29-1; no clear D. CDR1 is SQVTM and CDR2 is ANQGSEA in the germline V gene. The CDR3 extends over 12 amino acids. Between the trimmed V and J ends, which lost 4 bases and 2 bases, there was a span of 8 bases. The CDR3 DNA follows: TGCAGCGTTGGGGCAGGAAACACTGAAGCTTTCTTT. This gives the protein CSVGAGNTEAFF.

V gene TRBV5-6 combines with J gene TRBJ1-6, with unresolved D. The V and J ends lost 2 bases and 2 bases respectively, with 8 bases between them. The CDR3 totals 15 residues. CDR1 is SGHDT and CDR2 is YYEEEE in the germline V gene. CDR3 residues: CASSFVSPYNSPLHF. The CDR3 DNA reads TGTGCCAGCAGCTTTGTCTCCCCCTATAATTCACCCCTCCACTTT.

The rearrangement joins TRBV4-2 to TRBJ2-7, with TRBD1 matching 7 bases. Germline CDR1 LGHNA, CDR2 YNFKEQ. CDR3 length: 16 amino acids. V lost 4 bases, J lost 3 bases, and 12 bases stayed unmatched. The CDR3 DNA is TGTGCCAGCAGCCGGGAACAGGGGATGTCGGGCTACGAGCAGTACTTC. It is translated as CASSREQGMSGYEQYF.

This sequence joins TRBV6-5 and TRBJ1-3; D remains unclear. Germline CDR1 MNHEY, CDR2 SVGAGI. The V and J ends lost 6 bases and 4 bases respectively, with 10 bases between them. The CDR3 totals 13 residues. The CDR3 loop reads CASSSLQGNTIYF. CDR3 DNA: TGTGCCAGCAGCTCCTTACAGGGAAACACCATATATTTT.

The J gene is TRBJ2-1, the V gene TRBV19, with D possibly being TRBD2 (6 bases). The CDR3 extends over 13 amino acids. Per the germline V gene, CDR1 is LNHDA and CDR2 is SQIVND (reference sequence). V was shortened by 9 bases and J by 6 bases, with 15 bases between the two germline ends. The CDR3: CASGDWYLNEQFF. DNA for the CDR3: TGTGCCAGCGGGGACTGGTACCTCAATGAGCAGTTCTTC.

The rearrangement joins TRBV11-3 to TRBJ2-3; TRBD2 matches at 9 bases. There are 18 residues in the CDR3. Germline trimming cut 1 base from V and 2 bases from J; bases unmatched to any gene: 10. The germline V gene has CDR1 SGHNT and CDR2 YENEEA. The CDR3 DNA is TGTGCCAGCAGCTTAGGTTACCCGACTAGCGGCAACACAGATACGCAGTATTTT. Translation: CASSLGYPTSGNTDTQYF.

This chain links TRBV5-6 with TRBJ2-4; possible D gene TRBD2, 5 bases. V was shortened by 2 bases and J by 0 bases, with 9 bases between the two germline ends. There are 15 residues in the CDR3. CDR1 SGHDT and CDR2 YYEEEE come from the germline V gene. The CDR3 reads CASSLEGVAKNIQYF. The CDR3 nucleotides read TGTGCCAGCAGCTTAGAGGGAGTAGCCAAAAACATTCAGTACTTC. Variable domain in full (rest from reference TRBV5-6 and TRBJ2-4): DAGVTQSPTHLIKTRGQQVTLRCSPKSGHDTVSWYQQALGQGPQFIFQYYEEEERQRGNFPDRFSGHQFPNYSSELNVNALLLGDSALYLCASSLEGVAKNIQYFGAGTRLSVL.

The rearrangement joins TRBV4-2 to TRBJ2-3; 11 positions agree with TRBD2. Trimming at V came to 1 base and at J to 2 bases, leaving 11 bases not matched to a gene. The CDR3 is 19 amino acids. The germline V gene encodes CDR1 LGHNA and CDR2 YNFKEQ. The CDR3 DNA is TGTGCCAGCAGCCAAGGGCTTCTGACTAGCGGGGCTCACACAGATACGCAGTATTTT. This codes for CASSQGLLTSGAHTDTQYF.

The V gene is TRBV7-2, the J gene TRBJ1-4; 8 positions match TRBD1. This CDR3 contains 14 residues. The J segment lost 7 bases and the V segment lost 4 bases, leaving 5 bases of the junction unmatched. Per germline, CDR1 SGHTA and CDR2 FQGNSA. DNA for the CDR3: TGTGCCAGCAGCTCAGGACAGGGCAGTGAAAAACTGTTTTTT. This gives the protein CASSSGQGSEKLFF.

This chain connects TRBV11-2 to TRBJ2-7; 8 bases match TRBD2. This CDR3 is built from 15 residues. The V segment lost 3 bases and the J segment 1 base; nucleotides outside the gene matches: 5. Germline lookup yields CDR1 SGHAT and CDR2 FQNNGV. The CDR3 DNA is TGTGCCAGCAGCTTGGCGGGGGGAGATTCCTACGAGCAGTACTTC. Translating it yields CASSLAGGDSYEQYF. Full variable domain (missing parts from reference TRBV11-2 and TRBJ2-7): EAGVAQSPRYKIIEKRQSVAFWCNPISGHATLYWYQQILGQGPKLLIQFQNNGVVDDSQLPKDRFSAERLKGVDSTLKIQPAKLEDSAVYLCASSLAGGDSYEQYFGPGTRLTVT.

The CDR3 here is CAWRPALGAEAFF. The CDR3 region has the DNA TGTGCCTGGAGGCCGGCCCTAGGGGCTGAAGCTTTCTTT. The V call is TRBV30, the J call TRBJ1-1; D may be TRBD1 (5 bases). Deletions cut 3 bases from V and 6 bases from J, with 14 bases between. The CDR3 is made up of 13 amino acids. Germline-derived CDR1 and CDR2 are GTSNPN and SVGIG (reference sequence).

The DNA of the CDR3 is TGTGCCAGCAGCTCGAGGGCAAGAAATGGCTACACCTTC. Amino acids: CASSSRARNGYTF. The chain uses TRBV14 and TRBJ1-2, with D unclear. Deletions cut 5 bases from V and 6 bases from J, with 13 bases between. This CDR3 is built from 13 residues. Per germline, CDR1 SGHDN and CDR2 FVKESK.

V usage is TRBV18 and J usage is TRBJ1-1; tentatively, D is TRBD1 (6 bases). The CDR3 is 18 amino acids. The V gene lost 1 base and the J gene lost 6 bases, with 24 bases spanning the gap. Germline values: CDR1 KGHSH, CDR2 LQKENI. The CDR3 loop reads CASSPQGGASRSGAEAFF. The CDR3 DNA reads TGTGCCAGCTCACCACAAGGGGGGGCCAGCAGATCTGGGGCTGAAGCTTTCTTT. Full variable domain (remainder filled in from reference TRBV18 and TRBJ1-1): NAGVMQNPRHLVRRRGQEARLRCSPMKGHSHVYWYRQLPEEGLKFMVYLQKENIIDESGMPKERFSAEFPKEGPSILRIQQVVRGDSAAYFCASSPQGGASRSGAEAFFGQGTRLTVV.

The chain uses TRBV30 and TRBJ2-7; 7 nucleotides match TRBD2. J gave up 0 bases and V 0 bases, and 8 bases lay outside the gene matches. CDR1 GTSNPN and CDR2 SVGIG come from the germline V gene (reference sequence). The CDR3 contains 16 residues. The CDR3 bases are TGTGCCTGGAGTGTCTGGGGGGGAGAAGGCTCCTACGAGCAGTACTTC. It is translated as CAWSVWGGEGSYEQYF.

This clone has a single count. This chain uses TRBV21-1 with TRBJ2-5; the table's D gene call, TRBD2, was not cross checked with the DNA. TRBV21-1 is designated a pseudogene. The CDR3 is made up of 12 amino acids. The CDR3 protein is CASSNEEETQYF. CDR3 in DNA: TGTGCCAGCAGCAACGAGGAAGAGACCCAGTACTTC.

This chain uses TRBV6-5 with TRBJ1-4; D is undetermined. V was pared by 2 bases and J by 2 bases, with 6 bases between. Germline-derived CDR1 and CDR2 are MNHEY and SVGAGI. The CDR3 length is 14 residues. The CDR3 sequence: CASSYAVTNEKLFF. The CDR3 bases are TGTGCCAGCAGTTACGCGGTTACTAATGAAAAACTGTTTTTT.

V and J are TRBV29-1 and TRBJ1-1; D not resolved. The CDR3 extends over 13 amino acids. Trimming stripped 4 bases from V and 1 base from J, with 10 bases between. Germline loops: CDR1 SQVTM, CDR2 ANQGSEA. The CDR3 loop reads CSVVRAGNTEAFF. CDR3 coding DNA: TGCAGCGTTGTCCGCGCGGGGAACACTGAAGCTTTCTTT.

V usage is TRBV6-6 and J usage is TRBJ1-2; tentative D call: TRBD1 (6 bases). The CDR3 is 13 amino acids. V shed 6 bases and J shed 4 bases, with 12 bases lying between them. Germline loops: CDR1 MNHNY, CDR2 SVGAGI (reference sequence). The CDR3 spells CASSHRDGYGYTF. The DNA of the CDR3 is TGTGCCAGCAGCCACAGGGATGGCTATGGCTACACCTTC.

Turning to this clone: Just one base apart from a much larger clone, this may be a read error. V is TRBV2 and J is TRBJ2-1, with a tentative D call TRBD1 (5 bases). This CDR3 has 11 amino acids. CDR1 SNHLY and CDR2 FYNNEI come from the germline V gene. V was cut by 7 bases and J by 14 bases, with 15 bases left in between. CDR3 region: CASNRTLGEFF. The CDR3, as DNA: TGTGCCAGCAATCGGACGTTAGGGGAGTTCTTC.

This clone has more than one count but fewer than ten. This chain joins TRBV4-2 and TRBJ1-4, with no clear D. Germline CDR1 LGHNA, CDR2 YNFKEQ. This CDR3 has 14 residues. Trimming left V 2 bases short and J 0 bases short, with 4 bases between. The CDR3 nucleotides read TGTGCCAGCAGCCAACAGGCAACTAATGAAAAACTGTTTTTT. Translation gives CASSQQATNEKLFF.

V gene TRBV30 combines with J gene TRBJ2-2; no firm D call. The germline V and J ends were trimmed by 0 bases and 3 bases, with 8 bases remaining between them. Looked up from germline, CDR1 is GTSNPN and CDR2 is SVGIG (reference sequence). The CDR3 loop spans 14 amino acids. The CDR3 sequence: CAWSVRSYTGELFF. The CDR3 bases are TGTGCCTGGAGTGTACGAAGCTACACCGGGGAGCTGTTTTTT.

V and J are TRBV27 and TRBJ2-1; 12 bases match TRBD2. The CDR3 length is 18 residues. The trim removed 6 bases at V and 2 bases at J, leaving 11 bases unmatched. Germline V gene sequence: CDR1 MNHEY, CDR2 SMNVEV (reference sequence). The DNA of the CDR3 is TGTGCCAGCAGGCAAACAGGACTAGCGGGATTCCCCTACAATGAGCAGTTCTTC. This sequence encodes CASRQTGLAGFPYNEQFF.

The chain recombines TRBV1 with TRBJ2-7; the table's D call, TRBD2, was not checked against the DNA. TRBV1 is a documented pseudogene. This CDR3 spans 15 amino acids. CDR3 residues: CTSSLEREGLYEQYF. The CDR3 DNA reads TGCACCAGCAGCCTCGAGCGGGAGGGCCTATACGAGCAGTACTTC.

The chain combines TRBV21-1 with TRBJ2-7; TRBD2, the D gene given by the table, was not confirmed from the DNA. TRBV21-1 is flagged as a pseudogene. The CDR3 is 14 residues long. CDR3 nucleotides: TGTGCCAGCAGCAAAATCCCGGGAACCTACGAGCAGTACTTC. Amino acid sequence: CASSKIPGTYEQYF.

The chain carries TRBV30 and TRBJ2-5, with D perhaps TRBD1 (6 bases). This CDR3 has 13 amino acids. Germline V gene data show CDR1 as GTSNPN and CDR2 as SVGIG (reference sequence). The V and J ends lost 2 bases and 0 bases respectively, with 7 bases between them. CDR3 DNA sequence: TGTGCCTGGAGTCCAGGGGACCAAGAGACCCAGTACTTC. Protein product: CAWSPGDQETQYF.

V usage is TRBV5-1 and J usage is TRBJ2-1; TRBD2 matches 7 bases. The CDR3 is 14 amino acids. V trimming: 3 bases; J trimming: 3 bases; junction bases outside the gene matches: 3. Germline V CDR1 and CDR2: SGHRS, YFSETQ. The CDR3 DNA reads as TGCGCCAGCAGCTCTGGGGGGGTCTACAATGAGCAGTTCTTC. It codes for CASSSGGVYNEQFF.

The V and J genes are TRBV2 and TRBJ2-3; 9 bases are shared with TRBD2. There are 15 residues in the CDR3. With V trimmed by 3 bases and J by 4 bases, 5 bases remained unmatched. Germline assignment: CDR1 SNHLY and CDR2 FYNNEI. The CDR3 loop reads CASSDGLAGPDTQYF. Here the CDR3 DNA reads TGTGCCAGCAGTGACGGCCTAGCGGGACCAGATACGCAGTATTTT.

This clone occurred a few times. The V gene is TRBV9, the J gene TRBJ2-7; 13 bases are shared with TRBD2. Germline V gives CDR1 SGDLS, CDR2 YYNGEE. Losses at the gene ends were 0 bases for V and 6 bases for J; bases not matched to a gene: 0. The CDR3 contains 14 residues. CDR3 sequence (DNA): TGTGCCAGCAGCGTAGGGACTAGCGGGAGCGAGCAGTACTTC. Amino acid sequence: CASSVGTSGSEQYF.